These 8 T cell receptor beta chains came from one sample sequenced in a study of T cells in localized non-small cell lung cancer. Measured with immunoSEQ multiplex PCR; TCRdb has only the in-frame clones, and not every one. Here the sample spans 53,000 or so clones, approximately 93% being singletons. The material sequenced was peripheral blood, taken before any cancer treatment. The receptors come from a man between 40 and 75 years old with stage I lung adenocarcinoma.

The CDR3 region is CASRAEGNEQFF. In nucleotides, the CDR3 is TGTGCCAGCAGGGCGGAGGGGAATGAGCAGTTCTTC. J is TRBJ2-1 and V is TRBV6-1; maybe TRBD2 (6 bases). Germline values: CDR1 MNHNS, CDR2 SASEGT. The ends were cut back, 6 bases at V and 7 bases at J, with 10 bases in the middle. The CDR3 contains 12 residues.

The rearrangement uses TRBV7-9 and TRBJ2-1; perhaps TRBD2 as D (5 bases). The CDR3 extends over 17 amino acids. V gave up 3 bases and J gave up 7 bases, with 22 bases separating them. From germline, CDR1 is SEHNR and CDR2 FQNEAQ (reference sequence). The CDR3 region is CASSFLRLARRGNEQFF. The DNA for the CDR3 is TGTGCCAGCAGCTTCCTCCGCTTAGCGCGGCGAGGGAATGAGCAGTTCTTC.

The chain has TRBV9 and TRBJ2-1; 7 bases align to TRBD2. V trimming: 3 bases; J trimming: 5 bases; junction bases outside the gene matches: 8. Germline lookup yields CDR1 SGDLS and CDR2 YYNGEE. The CDR3 contains 15 residues. This chain's CDR3 is CASSARENQNNEQFF. DNA of the CDR3: TGTGCCAGCAGCGCGCGGGAGAATCAAAACAATGAGCAGTTCTTC.

V usage is TRBV7-2 and J usage is TRBJ2-2; TRBD1 is a possible D gene (6 bases). Trimming took off 4 bases at V and 9 bases at J, with 12 bases between the two ends. From germline, CDR1 is SGHTA and CDR2 FQGNSA. CDR3 length: 13 residues. The CDR3 region has the DNA TGTGCCAGCAGCTCGCAGGGGTTGAGGGAGCTGTTTTTT. Amino acids: CASSSQGLRELFF.

This chain connects TRBV20-1 to TRBJ2-7; unclear D gene. Looked up from germline, CDR1 is DFQATT and CDR2 is SNEGSKA (reference sequence). There are 10 residues in the CDR3. With 5 bases removed from V and 7 bases from J, the gap between germline ends came to 9 bases. CDR3: CSAAQLEQYF. Here the CDR3 DNA reads TGCAGTGCTGCTCAACTGGAGCAGTACTTC.

The V gene is TRBV2, the J gene TRBJ2-7, with 8 bases fitting TRBD1. This CDR3 comprises 16 residues. Trimming removed 5 bases from V and 4 bases from J; junction bases left unmatched: 13. Germline loops: CDR1 SNHLY, CDR2 FYNNEI. CDR3 bases: TGTGCCAGCAGTCGTTACAGGGGGAATTTAGGGTACGAGCAGTACTTC. The encoded protein is CASSRYRGNLGYEQYF.

This clone came up a few times. V is TRBV5-4 and J is TRBJ1-1, with D uncertain. Looked up from germline, CDR1 is SGHNT and CDR2 is YYREEE (reference sequence). V lost 4 bases and J 0 bases, leaving 10 bases between the germline ends. CDR3 size: 14 residues. Written as DNA, the CDR3 is TGTGCCAGCAGCCTTTCTAGGGTGAACACTGAAGCTTTCTTT. Amino acids: CASSLSRVNTEAFF.

This sequence joins TRBV19 and TRBJ1-5; TRBD1 is a possible D gene (5 bases). This CDR3 spans 14 amino acids. V lost 8 bases to trimming and J lost 6 bases, with 17 bases between them. Per the germline V gene, CDR1 is LNHDA and CDR2 is SQIVND (reference sequence). Here the CDR3 reads CASEGDSGPQPQHF. DNA of the CDR3: TGTGCCAGTGAGGGAGACAGCGGGCCTCAGCCCCAGCATTTT.